Sequencing of this T cell receptor beta chain was carried out in a study of shared clonotypes between healthy human individuals. The V and J ends lost 10 bases and 3 bases respectively, with 15 bases between them. Germline CDR1 MNHNY, CDR2 SVGAGI (reference sequence). This CDR3 is built from 13 residues. The table came from immunoSEQ multiplex PCR; TCRdb's copy has only in-frame clones and leaves some out. The top ten clones hold 1.8% of a sample with approximately 640,000 clones, approximately 75% of them seen once. The genes are TRBV6-6 and TRBJ1-1; D ambiguous. The sequence came from a woman aged 25 to 39 in good health. The sample taken for sequencing was memory CD4+ T cells sorted from blood. Subset of the sample: CD45RA-negative fraction. CDR3 loop: CATDSHMDTEAFF. CDR3 sequence (DNA): TGTGCCACGGACTCCCACATGGACACTGAAGCTTTCTTT.